The TCR beta chain described here comes from a study of T cell repertoires in cytomegalovirus infection. Findings and limits, study-wide: Carriers of CMV and the relevant HLA type were discriminated by public TCR beta frequency.

TCRdb called the reads again in MiXCR, with one record for every CDR3 protein. Of hundreds of thousands of distinct CDR3 sequences in the sample, approximately 32% were seen once. The CDR3 runs 16 residues. Losses at the gene ends were 2 bases for V and 8 bases for J; bases not matched to a gene: 9. From germline, CDR1 is MNHNY and CDR2 SVGAGI (reference sequence). This clonotype occurred many times. No antigen is known for it. J is TRBJ2-1 and V is TRBV6-6; TRBD2 agrees at 10 bases. The receptor comes from a human donor in good health (CMV status not recorded). Some clones in this sample may be carry-over from other donors' samples. The sequences come from cultured PBMCs, collected from culture after CMV antigen stimulation. CDR3 bases: TGTGCCAGCAGTTACACCACTAGCGGGGCCAGCCATGAGCAGTTCTTC. Translated, it gives CASSYTTSGASHEQFF.